Presented here are 27 T cell receptor beta chains from one specimen sequenced in a study of control samples from healthy donors and cancer patients (dated by TCRdb to 2018 to 2021). The library came from the immunoSEQ multiplex PCR assay. TCRdb limited this immuneACCESS table to in-frame rearrangements with V and J called. A share of clones is missing; checked studies link under half to unresolved V genes, and the rest is unexplained. The sample yields around 150,000 clones; 95% to 96% were counted once. Approximately 0.93% of the sample rests with the top ten. Sequenced: blood. These receptors were taken from a woman aged 25-40 years in good health.

This clone was observed a single time. The rearrangement links TRBV27 to TRBJ2-7; the D is unclear. Germline CDR1 MNHEY, CDR2 SMNVEV (reference sequence). The CDR3 totals 15 residues. The V and J ends lost 2 bases and 3 bases respectively, with 14 bases between them. CDR3 in DNA: TGTGCCAGCAGTTTAGATCAAAGGCCTGACTACGAGCAGTACTTC. It yields the protein CASSLDQRPDYEQYF.

The J gene is TRBJ2-3, the V gene TRBV18; D not certain. V was clipped by 0 bases and J by 5 bases, with 9 bases between them. This CDR3 comprises 14 residues. Germline values: CDR1 KGHSH, CDR2 LQKENI. CDR3 region: CASSPPSMRDTQYF. In DNA, the CDR3 is TGTGCCAGCTCACCACCTAGCATGAGAGATACGCAGTATTTT.

The chain has TRBV10-3 and TRBJ1-1; no definite D call. The CDR3 loop spans 13 amino acids. Trimming stripped 4 bases from V and 11 bases from J, with 17 bases between. Germline lookup yields CDR1 ENHRY and CDR2 SYGVKD. The CDR3 DNA reads TGTGCCATCAGTGTACCGATGGAGGCCGTCGCTTTCTTT. Translation gives CAISVPMEAVAFF.

A few counts support this clone. The V gene is TRBV10-3, the J gene TRBJ1-4, with D possibly TRBD1 on 6 matching bases. The V end lost 4 bases, the J end lost 3 bases, and 6 bases lay between the germline ends. CDR3 length equals 13 residues. Looked up from germline, CDR1 is ENHRY and CDR2 is SYGVKD. This CDR3 is CAISGQANEKLFF. CDR3 in DNA: TGTGCCATCAGTGGACAGGCTAATGAAAAACTGTTTTTT.

The genes are TRBV3-1 (or the pseudogene TRBV3-2) and TRBJ2-2, with D perhaps matching TRBD1 (6 bases). Germline CDR1 is LGHDT and CDR2 is YNNKEL (reference sequence). V lost 5 bases and J lost 5, with 12 bases in between. The CDR3 has 14 amino acids. CDR3 bases: TGTGCCAGCAGCAGGGGGTGGGGAACCGGGGAGCTGTTTTTT. The encoded protein is CASSRGWGTGELFF.

The chain employs TRBV5-1 and TRBJ1-1; D not certain. V was clipped by 1 base and J by 1 base, with 8 bases between them. There are 14 residues in the CDR3. Germline CDR1 reads SGHRS; CDR2 reads YFSETQ. DNA for the CDR3: TGCGCCAGCAGCTTGAGGAGCAAGAACACTGAAGCTTTCTTT. It is translated as CASSLRSKNTEAFF.

This chain joins TRBV7-9 and TRBJ1-1; no firm D call. CDR1 and CDR2 (germline): SEHNR, FQNEAQ (reference sequence). The ends were cut back, 8 bases at V and 3 bases at J, with 13 bases in the middle. CDR3 length: 13 residues. The CDR3 loop reads CASGSGRYTEAFF. CDR3 in DNA: TGTGCCAGCGGTAGTGGGCGGTACACTGAAGCTTTCTTT. The variable domain in full, completed from reference TRBV7-9 and TRBJ1-1, reads DTGVSQNPRHKITKRGQNVTFRCDPISEHNRLYWYRQTLGQGPEFLTYFQNEAQLEKSRLLSDRFSAERPKGSFSTLEIQRTEQGDSAMYLCASGSGRYTEAFFGQGTRLTVV.

The sample holds one count of this clone. The chain employs TRBV7-2 and TRBJ2-7, with D possibly matching TRBD1 (6 bases). The CDR3 contains 14 residues. In germline, CDR1 is SGHTA, CDR2 FQGNSA. The V end was cut by 3 bases, the J end by 3 bases, with 12 bases between. CDR3 amino acids: CASSFYRENYEQYF. The CDR3 DNA reads as TGTGCCAGCAGCTTTTACAGGGAGAACTACGAGCAGTACTTC.

The J gene is TRBJ2-2, the V gene TRBV19; the match to TRBD2 covers 7 bases. The V and J ends lost 5 bases and 3 bases, in that order; junction bases with no gene match: 15. Germline CDR1 is LNHDA and CDR2 is SQIVND (reference sequence). CDR3 length: 18 residues. The CDR3 DNA follows: TGTGCCAGTAGTGCTCGGGGTGCGGGAGTGCTGTACACCGGGGAGCTGTTTTTT. It codes for CASSARGAGVLYTGELFF. The whole variable domain, remainder taken from reference TRBV19 and TRBJ2-2, is DGGITQSPKYLFRKEGQNVTLSCEQNLNHDAMYWYRQDPGQGLRLIYYSQIVNDFQKGDIAEGYSVSREKKESFPLTVTSAQKNPTAFYLCASSARGAGVLYTGELFFGEGSRLTVL.

This chain joins TRBV27 and TRBJ2-7, with TRBD2 as a possible D gene (5 bases). This CDR3 is built from 15 residues. Deletions cut 6 bases from V and 4 bases from J, with 19 bases between. The V gene's germline CDR1 is MNHEY and CDR2 SMNVEV (reference sequence). CDR3 protein: CASSSTPGYKYEQYF. The CDR3 region has the DNA TGTGCCAGCAGCTCCACCCCGGGATATAAATACGAGCAGTACTTC.

The J gene is TRBJ2-7, the V gene TRBV4-1; no reliable D call. The length of the CDR3 is 15 residues. Looked up from germline, CDR1 is MGHRA and CDR2 is YSYEKL. The V end was cut by 0 bases, the J end by 6 bases, with 15 bases between. The CDR3, as DNA: TGCGCCAGCAGCCAAGATCCACACGGCCGCGGCGAGCAGTACTTC. Encoded protein: CASSQDPHGRGEQYF.

J is TRBJ1-6 and V is TRBV10-2; the D gene is possibly TRBD1 (6 bases). The CDR3 length is 15 residues. Germline V gene lookup returns CDR1 WSHSY and CDR2 SAAADI. The V and J ends lost 5 bases and 4 bases respectively, with 12 bases between them. This chain's CDR3 is CASSYRATYNSPLHF. The CDR3 region has the DNA TGCGCCAGCAGTTACAGGGCTACTTATAATTCACCCCTCCACTTT.

This chain joins TRBV28 and TRBJ1-3, with 9 nucleotides matching TRBD1. The CDR3 consists of 16 residues. After removal of 1 base from V and 1 base from J, the junction contained 2 bases not matched to a gene. The germline V gene has CDR1 MDHEN and CDR2 SYDVKM. CDR3 residues: CASSLLGTGSGNTIYF. CDR3 DNA sequence: TGTGCCAGCAGTTTATTGGGGACAGGGTCTGGAAACACCATATATTTT.

The chain has TRBV27 and TRBJ2-1; D is undetermined. The CDR3 is 13 residues long. The V gene lost 4 bases and the J gene lost 10 bases, with 14 bases spanning the gap. The V gene's germline CDR1 is MNHEY and CDR2 SMNVEV (reference sequence). The chain's CDR3 is CASSSTLGVEQFF. CDR3 coding DNA: TGTGCCAGCAGTTCAACCCTAGGAGTCGAGCAGTTCTTC.

V usage is TRBV6-5 and J usage is TRBJ1-6, with 7 bases fitting TRBD1. V shed 4 bases and J 10 bases; nucleotides not matched to a gene: 7. Per germline, CDR1 MNHEY and CDR2 SVGAGI. CDR3 size: 14 residues. The CDR3 DNA reads as TGTGCCAGCAGTTCCACGACAGGGCAATCACCCCTCCACTTT. It translates to CASSSTTGQSPLHF.

In DNA form, the CDR3 reads TGTGCCAGCAGCCGGTCTAGGACTTCCCACAATGAGCAGTTCTTC. Translation gives CASSRSRTSHNEQFF. The J gene is TRBJ2-1, the V gene TRBV6-5; possibly TRBD2 for D (5 bases). The CDR3 runs 15 residues. V lost 6 bases, J lost 5 bases, and 17 bases lay in between. The V gene's germline CDR1 is MNHEY and CDR2 SVGAGI.

The chain has TRBV4-1 and TRBJ2-2; D is uncertain. The germline V gene has CDR1 MGHRA and CDR2 YSYEKL. The V gene lost 3 bases and the J gene lost 2 bases, with 4 bases spanning the gap. The length of the CDR3 is 13 residues. CDR3 protein: CASSHINTGELFF. The DNA of the CDR3 is TGCGCCAGCAGCCACATTAACACCGGGGAGCTGTTTTTT.

The CDR3 region has the DNA TGTGCCAGCAGCGTAGATTCAAGTGTGGGCACTGAAGCTTTCTTT. Amino acids: CASSVDSSVGTEAFF. The rearrangement uses TRBV9 and TRBJ1-1; D is ambiguous. V shed 0 bases and J shed 4 bases, with 13 bases lying between them. CDR3 length: 15 residues. Looked up from germline, CDR1 is SGDLS and CDR2 is YYNGEE.

This clone turned up a few times. The V and J genes are TRBV30 and TRBJ2-1; 11 bases fit TRBD2. The CDR3 covers 17 residues. Germline CDR1 is GTSNPN and CDR2 is SVGIG (reference sequence). Trimming at V came to 1 base and at J to 7 bases, leaving 12 bases not matched to a gene. The CDR3 loop reads CAWSAPWLAGGLNEQFF. CDR3 DNA sequence: TGTGCCTGGAGTGCCCCTTGGCTAGCGGGGGGACTAAATGAGCAGTTCTTC.

The CDR3 spells CASSYREQGGYTF. The CDR3 nucleotides read TGTGCCAGCAGTTACAGGGAGCAAGGTGGCTACACCTTC. This chain joins TRBV6-5 and TRBJ1-2; unclear D gene. The CDR3 covers 13 residues. Between the trimmed V and J ends, which lost 2 bases and 7 bases, there was a span of 11 bases. Germline V lookup: CDR1 MNHEY, CDR2 SVGAGI.

In this sample, this clone turned up once. The chain has TRBV3-1 (or the pseudogene TRBV3-2) and TRBJ2-7, with 12 bases lining up with TRBD2. The CDR3 totals 16 residues. Germline loops: CDR1 LGHDT, CDR2 YNNKEL (reference sequence). Trimming took 1 base from V and 6 from J; bases not matched to a gene: 7. In DNA, the CDR3 is TGTGCCAGCAGCCAAGTCCCTAGCGGGAGGGTTGTCGAGCAGTACTTC. It codes for CASSQVPSGRVVEQYF.

The chain recombines TRBV3-1 (or the pseudogene TRBV3-2) with TRBJ1-3; maybe TRBD1 (5 bases). The CDR3 runs 15 residues. CDR1 and CDR2 from the germline V gene are LGHDT and YNNKEL (reference sequence). The ends were cut back, 3 bases at V and 0 bases at J, with 9 bases in the middle. The CDR3 loop reads CASSQRGYSGNTIYF. CDR3 bases: TGTGCCAGCAGCCAGCGGGGGTACTCTGGAAACACCATATATTTT.

This chain joins TRBV5-1 and TRBJ2-1, with a weak D call TRBD1 (5 bases). This CDR3 is built from 15 residues. Germline-derived CDR1 and CDR2 are SGHRS and YFSETQ. The germline V and J ends were trimmed by 0 bases and 3 bases, with 10 bases remaining between them. The CDR3 DNA is TGCGCCAGCAGCTTGGTGGCAGGGCTCTACAATGAGCAGTTCTTC. Translated: CASSLVAGLYNEQFF.

The CDR3 bases are TGCGCCAGCAGCTTGGAAACAGGGTTGGGAACTGAAGCTTTCTTT. Translated: CASSLETGLGTEAFF. This chain joins TRBV5-1 and TRBJ1-1, with D maybe TRBD1 (6 bases). Looked up from germline, CDR1 is SGHRS and CDR2 is YFSETQ. The CDR3 is 15 amino acids. Deletions cut 0 bases from V and 5 bases from J, with 14 bases between.

This chain connects TRBV11-2 to TRBJ2-4; D not resolved. From germline, CDR1 is SGHAT and CDR2 FQNNGV. The CDR3 sequence is 11 residues long. The ends were cut back, 4 bases at V and 8 bases at J, with 6 bases in the middle. The DNA for the CDR3 is TGTGCCAGCAGCTCCTCGTACATTCAGTACTTC. It codes for CASSSSYIQYF.

The chain employs TRBV13 and TRBJ2-1, with D perhaps TRBD2 (7 bases). V lost 5 bases, J lost 6 bases, and 20 bases lay in between. This CDR3 is built from 16 residues. The germline V gene has CDR1 PRHDT and CDR2 FYEKMQ (reference sequence). The CDR3: CASSATTGLGGNEQFF. For the CDR3, the DNA is TGTGCCAGCAGCGCCACAACTGGACTAGGGGGCAATGAGCAGTTCTTC. Complete variable domain (other parts from reference TRBV13 and TRBJ2-1): AAGVIQSPRHLIKEKRETATLKCYPIPRHDTVYWYQQGPGQDPQFLISFYEKMQSDKGSIPDRFSAQQFSDYHSELNMSSLELGDSALYFCASSATTGLGGNEQFFGPGTRLTVL.

This rearrangement joins TRBV28 to TRBJ1-5; tentatively, D is TRBD1 (5 bases). CDR3 length: 13 amino acids. Trimming took off 5 bases at V and 4 bases at J, with 9 bases between the two ends. Germline CDR1 MDHEN, CDR2 SYDVKM. The CDR3 DNA follows: TGTGCCAGCAGTGGGGGGGGGAATCAGCCCCAGCATTTT. This codes for CASSGGGNQPQHF.